The 26 T cell receptor beta chains below all came from one sample that was sequenced in a study of T cell repertoires in cytomegalovirus infection. No antigen is known for these receptors. TCRdb redid the calling of the reads with MiXCR, one entry per CDR3 protein. The sample shows approximately 990,000 distinct CDR3 sequences, around a third of them seen only once. The sequencing here drew on cultured CD8+ T cells from PBMCs, taken from culture after CMV antigen stimulation. All receptors come from a human donor in good health (CMV status not recorded). Some clones in this sample may be carry-over from other donors' samples.

This clonotype has ten or more counts. The CDR3 DNA reads TGTGCCAGCAGCCTACAGACAGGGCGAAACGAGCAGTACTTC. Its translation is CASSLQTGRNEQYF. The rearrangement joins TRBV7-6 to TRBJ2-7; 7 positions match TRBD1. This CDR3 has 14 residues. Trimming at V came to 5 bases and at J to 5 bases, leaving 9 bases not matched to a gene. Germline V CDR1 and CDR2: SGHVS, FNYEAQ.

Notes on this clonotype: An end of the junction differs from the germline gene, which may be a read error. The V gene is TRBV15, the J gene TRBJ1-1; maybe TRBD1 (6 bases). This CDR3 has 15 amino acids. Germline V lookup: CDR1 LNHNV, CDR2 YYDKDF (reference sequence). Here the CDR3 reads CVTSRIQGKGAEAFF. CDR3 in DNA: TGTGTCACCAGCAGGATCCAGGGGAAAGGGGCTGAAGCTTTCTTT.

V and J are TRBV4-2 and TRBJ1-6; maybe TRBD1 (5 bases). V was shortened by 0 bases and J by 6 bases, with 12 bases between the two germline ends. From germline, CDR1 is LGHNA and CDR2 YNFKEQ. The CDR3 totals 16 residues. CDR3 amino acids: CASSQDADRSNSPLHF. In DNA, the CDR3 is TGTGCCAGCAGCCAAGATGCAGACAGATCTAATTCACCCCTCCACTTT.

V is TRBV27 and J is TRBJ1-5; D unclear. Between the trimmed V and J ends, which lost 3 bases and 9 bases, there was a span of 18 bases. Per the germline V gene, CDR1 is MNHEY and CDR2 is SMNVEV (reference sequence). The CDR3 covers 15 residues. The CDR3 nucleotides read TGTGCCAGCAGTTTCCAAGCCTCTAAATTGAGGCCCCAGCATTTT. Its translation: CASSFQASKLRPQHF.

The gene calls are TRBV19 and TRBJ2-1; no reliable D call. The CDR3 sequence is 14 residues long. Per the germline V gene, CDR1 is LNHDA and CDR2 is SQIVND (reference sequence). V gave up 2 bases and J gave up 4 bases, with 9 bases separating them. CDR3 amino acids: CASSIRVVYNEQFF. The CDR3 coding sequence is TGTGCCAGTAGTATACGGGTGGTGTACAATGAGCAGTTCTTC.

The chain combines TRBV6-5 with TRBJ1-3, with TRBD1 as a possible D gene (5 bases). In germline, CDR1 is MNHEY, CDR2 SVGAGI. The CDR3 runs to 17 residues. Trimming took 0 bases from V and 2 from J, leaving 14 bases between them. This CDR3 is CASSYSLALTAGNTIYF. CDR3 bases: TGTGCCAGCAGTTACTCTCTCGCCCTGACAGCTGGAAACACCATATATTTT.

This clonotype was seen a few times. The chain combines TRBV4-3 with TRBJ1-1; no firm D call. The germline V gene has CDR1 LGHNA and CDR2 YSLEER. The CDR3 runs 15 residues. Trimming removed 5 bases from V and 2 bases from J, with 15 bases in between. The CDR3 loop reads CASSNYGLGNTEAFF. In nucleotides, the CDR3 is TGCGCCAGCAGCAATTACGGACTCGGTAACACTGAAGCTTTCTTT.

The chain couples TRBV19 to TRBJ1-1; TRBD1 might be the D (5 bases). The germline gives CDR1 LNHDA, CDR2 SQIVND (reference sequence). There are 13 residues in the CDR3. Trimming pared 7 bases from V and 7 bases from J, leaving 16 bases between. The CDR3 here is CASTMGGGVEAFF. The CDR3 DNA is TGTGCCAGTACGATGGGTGGGGGTGTTGAAGCTTTCTTT.

This clonotype has ten or more counts. The chain has TRBV7-9 and TRBJ1-2, with no clear D. This CDR3 has 15 amino acids. Trimming took off 3 bases at V and 2 bases at J, with 13 bases between the two ends. Per the germline V gene, CDR1 is SEHNR and CDR2 is FQNEAQ (reference sequence). CDR3 protein: CASSFTRVDNYGYTF. The DNA of the CDR3 is TGTGCCAGCAGCTTTACAAGGGTTGACAACTATGGCTACACCTTC.

This clonotype was detected a few times. The chain carries TRBV7-6 and TRBJ2-1, with a tentative D call TRBD2 (5 bases). Per the germline V gene, CDR1 is SGHVS and CDR2 is FNYEAQ. The CDR3 is 17 residues long. Trimming left V 1 base short and J 2 bases short, with 15 bases between. The CDR3, as DNA: TGTGCCAGCAGCTTAGACGGATTAGCGACAACCTACAATGAGCAGTTCTTC. Protein sequence: CASSLDGLATTYNEQFF.

This sequence joins TRBV7-6 and TRBJ1-1; D call uncertain. Germline V gene sequence: CDR1 SGHVS, CDR2 FNYEAQ. Trimming left V 5 bases short and J 3 bases short, with 10 bases between. The CDR3 extends over 13 amino acids. CDR3 in amino acids: CASSPARYTEAFF. In nucleotides, the CDR3 is TGTGCCAGCAGCCCCGCTCGTTACACTGAAGCTTTCTTT.

This clonotype was seen only a few times. The V gene is TRBV19, the J gene TRBJ2-3; D is undetermined. The CDR3 runs to 13 residues. Per germline, CDR1 LNHDA and CDR2 SQIVND (reference sequence). Between the trimmed V and J ends, which lost 5 bases and 4 bases, there was a span of 10 bases. This CDR3 is CASSPAAADTQYF. In nucleotides, the CDR3 is TGTGCCAGTAGTCCCGCGGCGGCAGATACGCAGTATTTT.

This clonotype was recorded a few times. The rearrangement links TRBV6-2 or TRBV6-3 to TRBJ1-6; 7 nucleotides line up with TRBD1. This CDR3 has 20 amino acids. Germline V gene data show CDR1 as MNHEY and CDR2 as SVGEGT. After removal of 4 bases from V and 0 bases from J, the junction contained 15 bases not matched to a gene. The CDR3 protein is CASSFLSSGTASSYNSPLHF. The DNA for the CDR3 is TGTGCCAGCAGTTTTCTTTCATCCGGGACAGCCTCCTCCTATAATTCACCCCTCCACTTT.

This chain uses TRBV27 with TRBJ1-2; D gene uncertain. Trimming stripped 3 bases from V and 3 bases from J, with 14 bases between. From germline, CDR1 is MNHEY and CDR2 SMNVEV (reference sequence). The length of the CDR3 is 15 residues. The CDR3 spells CASSLGNPAHYGYTF. CDR3 in DNA: TGTGCCAGCAGTTTGGGTAACCCAGCGCACTATGGCTACACCTTC.

This clonotype was observed a few times. This rearrangement joins TRBV7-9 to TRBJ1-4; 7 bases align to TRBD1. CDR3 size: 17 residues. Germline lookup yields CDR1 SEHNR and CDR2 FQNEAQ (reference sequence). Trimming took 4 bases from V and 8 from J; bases not matched to a gene: 16. CDR3 in amino acids: CASSSPPDRLGEEKLFF. CDR3 bases: TGTGCCAGCAGCTCCCCGCCGGACAGGTTGGGAGAAGAAAAACTGTTTTTT.

This clonotype has more than one count but fewer than ten. The J gene is TRBJ2-1, the V gene TRBV5-4; tentatively, D is TRBD1 or TRBD2 (5 bases each). Germline V gene data show CDR1 as SGHNT and CDR2 as YYREEE (reference sequence). V was clipped by 3 bases and J by 7 bases, with 14 bases between them. There are 14 residues in the CDR3. This CDR3 is CASSSPGTDNEQFF. In nucleotides, the CDR3 is TGTGCCAGCAGCTCCCCCGGGACCGATAATGAGCAGTTCTTC.

This clonotype came up once. The chain carries TRBV4-1 and TRBJ1-1, with D hard to call. The germline V and J ends were trimmed by 8 bases and 0 bases, with 10 bases remaining between them. Looked up from germline, CDR1 is MGHRA and CDR2 is YSYEKL. The CDR3 sequence is 13 residues long. This CDR3 reads CASFGPLNTEAFF. Written as DNA, the CDR3 is TGCGCCAGCTTCGGGCCGCTGAACACTGAAGCTTTCTTT.

This clonotype was counted only a few times. The chain links TRBV7-3 to TRBJ1-3; D uncertain. This CDR3 has 13 residues. V was pared by 6 bases and J by 0 bases, with 6 bases between. Per the germline V gene, CDR1 is SGHTA and CDR2 is FQGTGA. In DNA form, the CDR3 reads TGTGCCAGCAGTCTCCTCTCTGGAAACACCATATATTTT. It yields the protein CASSLLSGNTIYF.

This clonotype was seen ten or more times. The J gene is TRBJ2-5, the V gene TRBV7-2; 9 bases line up with TRBD2. Germline loops: CDR1 SGHTA, CDR2 FQGNSA. The CDR3 is 17 amino acids. Losses at the gene ends were 5 bases for V and 4 bases for J; bases not matched to a gene: 14. DNA of the CDR3: TGTGCCAGCAGCATAAGGTGGATAGCGGGGGAGCGAGAGACCCAGTACTTC. Translating gives CASSIRWIAGERETQYF.

A remark on this clonotype: One junction end disagrees with the germline gene, perhaps due to a read error. V gene TRBV27 combines with J gene TRBJ2-6; 9 positions agree with TRBD1. Germline V gene lookup returns CDR1 MNHEY and CDR2 SMNVEV (reference sequence). This CDR3 has 17 amino acids. CDR3 DNA sequence: TGTGCCAACAGTGGGGACAGGGAAAGCTCTGGGGCCAACGTCCTGACTTTC. Translated, it gives CANSGDRESSGANVLTF.

This clonotype was seen a few times. The chain carries TRBV6-2 or TRBV6-3 and TRBJ2-7, with D possibly being TRBD1 or TRBD2 (5 bases each). The CDR3 totals 16 residues. Deletions cut 5 bases from V and 3 bases from J, with 20 bases between. CDR1 is MNHEY and CDR2 is SVGEGT in the germline V gene. CDR3: CASSPSPWGIFYEQYV. The CDR3 DNA is TGTGCCAGCAGTCCCAGCCCCTGGGGGATCTTCTACGAGCAGTACGTC.

The chain uses TRBV7-9 and TRBJ1-1; D gene ambiguous. Trimming shortened V by 5 bases and J by 7 bases, and 20 bases separated the two germline ends. The CDR3 is made up of 15 amino acids. Germline V gene lookup returns CDR1 SEHNR and CDR2 FQNEAQ (reference sequence). CDR3 sequence reads: CASSPPAERRVEAFF. The CDR3 DNA reads TGTGCCAGCAGCCCCCCAGCCGAACGAAGAGTTGAAGCTTTCTTT.

The chain uses TRBV27 and TRBJ2-2; D perhaps matches TRBD1 (6 bases). Trimming cost V 3 bases and J 6 bases, with 8 bases left between them. This CDR3 spans 13 amino acids. Per germline, CDR1 MNHEY and CDR2 SMNVEV (reference sequence). Here the CDR3 DNA reads TGTGCCAGCAGTTTCGGACAGTCCGGGGAGCTGTTTTTT. Translating gives CASSFGQSGELFF.

Concerning this clonotype itself: A read error may explain this, as a much larger clone is one base away. The rearrangement uses TRBV7-6 and TRBJ2-1; possible D gene TRBD1, 6 bases. Germline CDR1 reads SGHVS; CDR2 reads FNYEAQ. The CDR3 loop spans 16 amino acids. Written as DNA, the CDR3 is TGTGCTAGCAGCTTAGATAACGGGGACACCTACAATGAGCAGTTCTTC. This sequence encodes CASSLDNGDTYNEQFF.

This chain links TRBV29-1 with TRBJ1-2; no clear D gene. CDR3 length: 13 amino acids. Between the trimmed V and J ends, which lost 6 bases and 4 bases, there was a span of 15 bases. Germline CDR1 SQVTM, CDR2 ANQGSEA. The CDR3 DNA reads TGCAGCGTAGTAATCGACAACTTCTATGGCTACACCTTC. This sequence encodes CSVVIDNFYGYTF.

The chain links TRBV12-3 or TRBV12-4 to TRBJ2-1, with 10 bases matching TRBD2. This CDR3 is built from 13 residues. With V trimmed by 9 bases and J by 8 bases, 7 bases remained unmatched. Here the CDR3 reads CASRSGGQDEQFF. The CDR3, as DNA: TGTGCCAGTCGTAGCGGGGGGCAGGATGAGCAGTTCTTC.